This TCR beta chain was observed in a study of blood T cell repertoires in COVID-19. For the study at large: From T cells, B-cell-depleted T cells, or PBMCs came the material, which was cDNA or gDNA.

Germline lookup yields CDR1 SGHRS and CDR2 YFSETQ. Unmatched junction bases numbered 14, after V lost 2 bases and J lost 4 bases. This CDR3 has 17 residues. Clones were read by immunoSEQ multiplex PCR, and TCRdb kept only the in-frame ones, dropping some. This sample yields 200,000 to 300,000 clones, of which just under 85% are seen a single time; more than 7% belongs to the top ten. The receptor was isolated from an elderly man with acute or convalescent COVID-19. The V and J genes are TRBV5-1 and TRBJ2-7; 8 bases agree with TRBD1. Sequenced sample: peripheral blood. In DNA, the CDR3 is TGCGCCAGCAGCTTCTTATACCTGGACAGGGAGAAATACGAGCAGTACTTC. Protein: CASSFLYLDREKYEQYF.